This T cell receptor (beta chain) was recorded in a study of blood T cells in healthy people across ages. The overall study: Template switching recovered approximately one barcoded beta molecule for every two T cells.

Each of the donors had about 9.9 milliliters of peripheral blood drawn into EDTA-treated Vacutainer tubes. The CDR3 extends over 14 amino acids. Trimming cost V 5 bases and J 2 bases, with 11 bases left between them. Alongside a J-beta primer mix, a sample-barcoded 5' primer served in a second PCR lasting roughly 7 to 12 cycles. Sequencing yielded, for each sample, at least 2.5 million paired-end reads carrying CDR3. TCRdb fed the 5' RACE reads into MiXCR, producing one record per CDR3 protein. The sample yields 1.5 million to 2 million distinct CDR3 sequences, 28% seen once. The count of this clonotype is one.

The genes are TRBV12-3 or TRBV12-4 and TRBJ2-3; D assignment may be TRBD1 or TRBD2 (5 bases each). The receptor was derived from a woman aged 25 to 39 in good health. The specimen sequenced was blood. CDR3 sequence: CASSRGRTTDTQYF. The CDR3, as DNA: TGTGCCAGCAGTCGGGGCAGAACCACAGATACGCAGTATTTT.